Sequencing of this T cell receptor beta chain was carried out in a study of shared clonotypes between healthy human individuals. Assay execution took place at the deep level. The data were produced by immunoSEQ multiplex PCR, yet TCRdb's version contains in-frame clones alone and is incomplete. The data contain around 1 million clones, more than 75% of them seen just once; the ten biggest clones take up over 1.3%. This clone was detected a few times. V lost 0 bases and J lost 4; bases outside the gene matches: 8. CDR1 and CDR2 from the germline V gene are SGHTA and FQGNSA. This CDR3 has 16 amino acids.

The sequence was obtained from a man younger than 30 in good health. The chain recombines TRBV7-2 with TRBJ1-2; 7 bases map to TRBD1. Sequenced material: memory CD4+ T cells sorted from blood. Subset noted: CD45RA-negative fraction. CDR3 amino acids: CASSLAGQGGFYGYTF. In DNA form, the CDR3 reads TGTGCCAGCAGCTTAGCCGGTCAGGGGGGATTCTATGGCTACACCTTC. Together with reference TRBV7-2 and TRBJ1-2, the CDR3 gives the full variable domain: GAGVSQSPSNKVTEKGKDVELRCDPISGHTALYWYRQSLGQGLEFLIYFQGNSAPDKSGLPSDRFSAERTGGSVSTLTIQRTQQEDSAVYLCASSLAGQGGFYGYTFGSGTRLTVV.